This TCR beta chain was identified during a study of shared clonotypes between healthy human individuals. Germline assignment: CDR1 MGHRA and CDR2 YSYEKL. The CDR3 loop spans 15 amino acids. V shed 0 bases and J shed 2 bases, with 11 bases lying between them. TCRdb's copy holds only in-frame clones and misses some; the assay was immunoSEQ multiplex PCR. The table has hundreds of thousands of clones, under 80% seen once. The V and J genes are TRBV4-1 and TRBJ2-7; TRBD2 might be the D (7 bases). This TCR came from a woman between 25 and 40 years old in good health. Specimen: memory CD4+ T cells sorted from blood. This sample's subset: CD45RA-negative fraction. The CDR3: CASSQDFGGPYEQYF. CDR3 bases: TGCGCCAGCAGCCAAGATTTCGGGGGGCCCTACGAGCAGTACTTC.